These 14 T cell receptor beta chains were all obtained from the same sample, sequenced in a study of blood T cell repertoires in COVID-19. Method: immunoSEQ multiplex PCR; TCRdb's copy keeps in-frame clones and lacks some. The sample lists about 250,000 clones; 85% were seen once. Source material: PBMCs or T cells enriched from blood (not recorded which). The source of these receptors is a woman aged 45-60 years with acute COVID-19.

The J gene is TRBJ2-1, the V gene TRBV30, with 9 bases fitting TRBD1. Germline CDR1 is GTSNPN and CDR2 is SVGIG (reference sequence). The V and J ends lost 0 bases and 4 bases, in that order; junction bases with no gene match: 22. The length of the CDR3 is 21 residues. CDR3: CAWSVKQGARREGAGYNEQFF. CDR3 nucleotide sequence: TGTGCCTGGAGTGTGAAACAGGGGGCACGTCGGGAAGGCGCGGGATACAATGAGCAGTTCTTC.

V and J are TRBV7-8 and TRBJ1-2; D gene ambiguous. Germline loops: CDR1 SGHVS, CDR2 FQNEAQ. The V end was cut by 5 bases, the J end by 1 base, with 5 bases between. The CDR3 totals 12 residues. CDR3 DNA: TGTGCCAGCAGCCACATTAACTATGGCTACACCTTC. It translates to CASSHINYGYTF. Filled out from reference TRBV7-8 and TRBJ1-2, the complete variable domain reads GAGVSQSPRYKVAKRGQDVALRCDPISGHVSLFWYQQALGQGPEFLTYFQNEAQLDKSGLPSDRFFAERPEGSVSTLKIQRTQQEDSAVYLCASSHINYGYTFGSGTRLTVV.

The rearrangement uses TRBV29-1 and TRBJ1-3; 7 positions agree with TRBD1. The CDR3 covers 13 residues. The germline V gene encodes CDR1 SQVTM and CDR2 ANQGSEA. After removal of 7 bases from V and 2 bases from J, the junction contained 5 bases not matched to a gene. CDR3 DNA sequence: TGCAGCGGGACCGACAGGGCTGGAAACACCATATATTTT. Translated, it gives CSGTDRAGNTIYF.

The CDR3 region has the DNA TGTGCCAGCAGCTCCCGCACTTTTGGTGCTTATGGCTACACCTTC. The encoded protein is CASSSRTFGAYGYTF. The chain carries TRBV7-8 and TRBJ1-2; D unclear. This CDR3 is built from 15 residues. Germline lookup yields CDR1 SGHVS and CDR2 FQNEAQ. Trimming stripped 4 bases from V and 5 bases from J, with 17 bases between.

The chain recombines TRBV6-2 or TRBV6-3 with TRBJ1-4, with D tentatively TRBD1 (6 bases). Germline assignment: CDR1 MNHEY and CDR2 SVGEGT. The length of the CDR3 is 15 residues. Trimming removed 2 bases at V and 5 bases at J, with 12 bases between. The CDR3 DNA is TGTGCCAGCAGTTACACGGACAGAACCAATGAAAAACTGTTTTTT. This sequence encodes CASSYTDRTNEKLFF.

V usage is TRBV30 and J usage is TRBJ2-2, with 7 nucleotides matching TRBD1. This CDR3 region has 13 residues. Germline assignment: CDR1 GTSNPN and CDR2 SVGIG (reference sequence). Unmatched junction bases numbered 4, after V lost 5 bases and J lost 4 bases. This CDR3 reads CAWASGGTGELFF. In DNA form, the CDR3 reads TGTGCCTGGGCATCAGGGGGCACCGGGGAGCTGTTTTTT.

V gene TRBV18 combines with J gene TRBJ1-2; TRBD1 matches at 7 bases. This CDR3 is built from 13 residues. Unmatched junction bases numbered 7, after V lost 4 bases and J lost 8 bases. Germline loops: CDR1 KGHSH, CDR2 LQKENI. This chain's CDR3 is CASSLVDRDGYTF. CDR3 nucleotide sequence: TGTGCCAGCTCACTAGTTGACAGGGACGGCTACACCTTC.

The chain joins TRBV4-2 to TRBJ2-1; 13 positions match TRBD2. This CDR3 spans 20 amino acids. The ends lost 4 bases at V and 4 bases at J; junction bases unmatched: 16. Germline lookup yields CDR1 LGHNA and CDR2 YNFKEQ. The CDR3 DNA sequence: TGTGCCAGCAGCCCGGACACGACTAGCGGGGGGCTTGATGTATACAATGAGCAGTTCTTC. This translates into CASSPDTTSGGLDVYNEQFF.

DNA for the CDR3: TGTGCCAGCAGGACCCCGGGACAGGTAGTATATGGCTACACCTTC. Protein sequence: CASRTPGQVVYGYTF. The chain combines TRBV6-5 with TRBJ1-2, with 8 bases lining up with TRBD1. V was pared by 6 bases and J by 5 bases, with 11 bases of the junction left unmatched. CDR1 and CDR2 from the germline V gene are MNHEY and SVGAGI. The CDR3 consists of 15 residues.

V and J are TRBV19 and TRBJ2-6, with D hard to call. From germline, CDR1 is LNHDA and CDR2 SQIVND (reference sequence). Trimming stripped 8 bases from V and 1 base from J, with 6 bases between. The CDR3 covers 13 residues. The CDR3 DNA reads TGTGCCAGTTCCCAATCTGGGGCCAACGTCCTGACTTTC. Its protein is CASSQSGANVLTF.

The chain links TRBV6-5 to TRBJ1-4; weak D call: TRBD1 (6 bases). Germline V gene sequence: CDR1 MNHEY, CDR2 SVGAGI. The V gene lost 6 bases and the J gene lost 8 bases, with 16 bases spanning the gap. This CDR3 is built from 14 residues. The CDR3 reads CASRLDRWGEKLFF. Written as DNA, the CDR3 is TGTGCCAGCAGGCTCGACAGGTGGGGGGAAAAACTGTTTTTT.

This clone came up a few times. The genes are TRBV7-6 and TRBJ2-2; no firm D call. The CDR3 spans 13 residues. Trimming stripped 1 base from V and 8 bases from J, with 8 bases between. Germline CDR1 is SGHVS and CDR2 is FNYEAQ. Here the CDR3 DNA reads TGTGCCAGCAGCTTAGTCGAGTTGGGGGAGCTGTTTTTT. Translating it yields CASSLVELGELFF.

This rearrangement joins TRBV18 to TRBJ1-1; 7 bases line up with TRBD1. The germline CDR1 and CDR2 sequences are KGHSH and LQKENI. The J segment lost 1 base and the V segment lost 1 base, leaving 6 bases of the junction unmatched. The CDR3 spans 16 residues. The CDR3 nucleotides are TGTGCCAGCTCACCACTAAGTCAGGGGGGGAACACTGAAGCTTTCTTT. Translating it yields CASSPLSQGGNTEAFF. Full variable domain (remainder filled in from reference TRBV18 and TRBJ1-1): NAGVMQNPRHLVRRRGQEARLRCSPMKGHSHVYWYRQLPEEGLKFMVYLQKENIIDESGMPKERFSAEFPKEGPSILRIQQVVRGDSAAYFCASSPLSQGGNTEAFFGQGTRLTVV.

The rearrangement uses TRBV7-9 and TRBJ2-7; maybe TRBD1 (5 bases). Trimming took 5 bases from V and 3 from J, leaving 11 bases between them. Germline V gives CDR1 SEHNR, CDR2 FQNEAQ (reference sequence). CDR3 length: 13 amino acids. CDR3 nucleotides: TGTGCCAGCAGCCTCACAGGATTCTACGAGCAGTACTTC. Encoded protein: CASSLTGFYEQYF.